A single T cell receptor (beta chain) is shown here with its context. Its antigen is not identified. This CDR3 region has 15 residues. The V end was cut by 0 bases, the J end by 1 base, with 7 bases between. The germline CDR1 and CDR2 sequences are SGHRS and YFSETQ. Generated by immunoSEQ multiplex PCR, the TCRdb table keeps only in-frame clones and is missing some. The table includes 50,000 to 55,000 clones, approximately 71% detected once. This record comes from a study of T cell clones after liver transplantation. As for the study in general: Liver transplant recipients had immunosuppression withdrawal attempted within 2 years. TCRbeta sequencing after a pre-transplant mixed lymphocyte reaction identified graft-donor-reactive clones, later tracked in post-transplant blood. Tolerant meant at least one year fully off immunosuppression without liver enzymes above twice normal.

General study results and limits: Graft donor-reactive T cells may have migrated into the graft rather than being deleted.

This TCR was recovered from a human patient who received a liver transplant. Part of the T cell pool may stem from the graft donor. The chain uses TRBV5-1 and TRBJ2-2; no clear D. The sample in question was CD4+ T cells from blood, obtained more than 53 months after liver transplant. The CDR3 here is CASSLGNRNTGELFF. CDR3 coding DNA: TGCGCCAGCAGCTTGGGGAACAGGAACACCGGGGAGCTGTTTTTT. The complete variable domain, with remaining parts taken from reference TRBV5-1 and TRBJ2-2, reads KAGVTQTPRYLIKTRGQQVTLSCSPISGHRSVSWYQQTPGQGLQFLFEYFSETQRNKGNFPGRFSGRQFSNSRSEMNVSTLELGDSALYLCASSLGNRNTGELFFGEGSRLTVL.